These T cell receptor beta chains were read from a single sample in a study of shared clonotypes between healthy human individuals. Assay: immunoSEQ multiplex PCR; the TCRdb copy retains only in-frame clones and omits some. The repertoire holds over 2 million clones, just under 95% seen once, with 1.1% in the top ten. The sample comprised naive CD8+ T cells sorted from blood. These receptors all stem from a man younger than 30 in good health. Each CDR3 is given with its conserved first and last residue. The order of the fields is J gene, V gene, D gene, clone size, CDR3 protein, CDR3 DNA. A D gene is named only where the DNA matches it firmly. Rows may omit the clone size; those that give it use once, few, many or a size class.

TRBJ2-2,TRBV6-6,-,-,CASTGHSDNAGELFF,TGTGCCAGCACAGGTCACTCAGACAATGCCGGGGAGCTGTTTTTT
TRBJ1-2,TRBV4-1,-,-,CASSQDQALTYYGYTF,TGCGCCAGCAGCCAAGATCAGGCCCTCACCTACTATGGCTACACCTTC
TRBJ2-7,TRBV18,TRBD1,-,CASSPADRSPYEQYF,TGTGCCAGCTCACCGGCGGACAGGTCTCCCTACGAGCAGTACTTC
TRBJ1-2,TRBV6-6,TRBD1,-,CASRQGGGYGYTF,TGTGCCAGTCGACAGGGAGGAGGCTATGGCTACACCTTC
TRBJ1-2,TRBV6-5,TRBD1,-,CASQNRGPYYGYTF,TGTGCCAGCCAGAACAGGGGGCCCTACTATGGCTACACCTTC
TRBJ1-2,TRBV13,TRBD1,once,CASSPGDRGNYGYTF,TGTGCCAGCAGCCCCGGGGACAGGGGTAACTATGGCTACACCTTC
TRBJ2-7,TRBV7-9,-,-,CASSLAGGIYEQYF,TGTGCCAGCAGCTTAGCGGGTGGGATCTACGAGCAGTACTTC
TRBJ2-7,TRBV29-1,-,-,CSVGDTQGSYEQYF,TGCAGCGTGGGGGACACCCAGGGCTCCTACGAGCAGTACTTC
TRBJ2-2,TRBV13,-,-,CATRDGVNTGELFF,TGTGCCACCCGTGACGGGGTGAACACCGGGGAGCTGTTTTTT
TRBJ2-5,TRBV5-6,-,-,CASSSMTGETQYF,TGTGCCAGCAGCTCAATGACAGGAGAGACCCAGTACTTC
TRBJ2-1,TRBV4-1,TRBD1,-,CASSHDGTGYEQFF,TGCGCCAGCAGCCACGATGGGACAGGGTATGAGCAGTTCTTC
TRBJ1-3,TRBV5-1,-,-,CASSLELALSGNTIYF,TGCGCCAGCAGCTTGGAACTGGCACTCTCTGGAAACACCATATATTTT
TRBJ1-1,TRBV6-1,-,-,CASRDWGTEAFF,TGTGCCAGCAGGGACTGGGGGACTGAAGCTTTCTTT
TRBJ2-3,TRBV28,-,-,CASSLQGLTDTQYF,TGTGCCAGCAGTTTACAGGGACTCACAGATACGCAGTATTTT
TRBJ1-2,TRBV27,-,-,CASSSPTDTNYGYTF,TGTGCCAGCAGTTCCCCGACAGATACTAACTATGGCTACACCTTC
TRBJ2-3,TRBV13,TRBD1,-,CASSSRQGGINTQYF,TGTGCCAGCAGCTCACGACAGGGGGGGATAAATACGCAGTATTTT
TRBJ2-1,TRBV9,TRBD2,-,CASSAGGSSLYNEQFF,TGTGCCAGCAGCGCCGGGGGGAGTAGCCTGTACAATGAGCAGTTCTTC
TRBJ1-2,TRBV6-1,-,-,CASSVGAAPTLGYTF,TGTGCCAGCAGTGTGGGGGCCGCCCCTACGTTGGGGTACACCTTC
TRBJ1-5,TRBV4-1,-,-,CASSQESSDQPQHF,TGCGCCAGCAGCCAAGAGTCCAGCGATCAGCCCCAGCATTTT
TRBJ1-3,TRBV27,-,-,CASSPSGTLSGNTIYF,TGTGCCAGCAGTCCCTCCGGGACCCTCTCTGGAAACACCATATATTTT
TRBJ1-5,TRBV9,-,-,CASSVGVEGLQPQHF,TGTGCCAGCAGCGTCGGCGTCGAGGGCCTTCAGCCCCAGCATTTT
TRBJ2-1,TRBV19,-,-,CASSTEVPYNEQFF,TGTGCCAGTAGCACCGAGGTGCCCTACAATGAGCAGTTCTTC
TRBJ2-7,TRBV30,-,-,CAWSGGGHFSYEQYF,TGTGCCTGGAGTGGTGGGGGCCATTTCTCCTACGAGCAGTACTTC
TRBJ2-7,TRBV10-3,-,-,CAISDDISYEQYF,TGTGCCATCAGTGATGACATATCCTACGAGCAGTACTTC
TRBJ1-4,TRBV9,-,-,CASSVVGDATNEKLFF,TGTGCCAGCAGCGTAGTTGGAGATGCAACTAATGAAAAACTGTTTTTT
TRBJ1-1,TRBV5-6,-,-,CASTSLSFTEAFF,TGTGCCAGCACCTCTCTCTCCTTTACTGAAGCTTTCTTT
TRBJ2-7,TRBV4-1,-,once,CASSQDRTATYEQYF,TGCGCCAGCAGCCAAGATCGGACGGCTACCTACGAGCAGTACTTC
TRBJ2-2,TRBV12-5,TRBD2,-,CASGLELAAPGELFF,TGTGCTAGTGGTTTGGAACTAGCGGCCCCCGGGGAGCTGTTTTTT
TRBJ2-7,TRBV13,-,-,CASSLGARVDEQYF,TGTGCCAGCAGCTTAGGAGCCAGGGTCGATGAGCAGTACTTC